A single sample is the source of the 16 T cell receptor beta chains below, sequenced in a study of T cell responses to AZD1222 COVID-19 vaccine. Assay used: immunoSEQ multiplex PCR; TCRdb lists only in-frame clones, some missing. The table lists approximately 200,000 clones, approximately 95% of them singletons. The starting material was peripheral blood, obtained 28 days after the second AZD1222 dose. The origin of the receptors is an adult who received the AZD1222 COVID-19 vaccine.

The chain couples TRBV7-9 to TRBJ2-1, with TRBD1 matching 9 bases. This CDR3 region has 16 residues. The germline V gene encodes CDR1 SEHNR and CDR2 FQNEAQ (reference sequence). V dropped 2 bases and J dropped 4; count of bases not matched to a gene: 6. This chain's CDR3 is CASSLSAGQGYNEQFF. Here the CDR3 DNA reads TGTGCCAGCAGCTTATCTGCGGGACAGGGATACAATGAGCAGTTCTTC. Using reference TRBV7-9 and TRBJ2-1 for the parts outside the CDR3, the full variable domain is DTGVSQNPRHKITKRGQNVTFRCDPISEHNRLYWYRQTLGQGPEFLTYFQNEAQLEKSRLLSDRFSAERPKGSFSTLEIQRTEQGDSAMYLCASSLSAGQGYNEQFFGPGTRLTVL.

V is TRBV7-2 and J is TRBJ1-6, with D possibly matching TRBD1 (6 bases). The CDR3 is 15 residues long. Germline V gene sequence: CDR1 SGHTA, CDR2 FQGNSA. V dropped 3 bases and J dropped 7 bases, with 13 bases sitting between them. Here the CDR3 reads CASSFLRDKNSPLHF. CDR3 in DNA: TGTGCCAGCAGCTTTCTCCGGGACAAGAATTCACCCCTCCACTTT.

The chain combines TRBV6-1 with TRBJ2-5; TRBD1 aligns across 7 bases. Looked up from germline, CDR1 is MNHNS and CDR2 is SASEGT. The V segment lost 3 bases and the J segment 3 bases; nucleotides outside the gene matches: 7. This CDR3 is 15 amino acids long. The CDR3 nucleotides are TGTGCCAGCAGTGATCGGGAAGGGGGCAAAGAGACCCAGTACTTC. Encoded protein: CASSDREGGKETQYF.

CDR3 sequence: CASSQEPGQGVIEWPQHF. CDR3 DNA sequence: TGCGCCAGCAGCCAAGAGCCGGGACAGGGTGTTATAGAGTGGCCCCAGCATTTT. The chain couples TRBV4-1 to TRBJ1-5, with 9 bases fitting TRBD1. The CDR3 loop spans 18 amino acids. In germline, CDR1 is MGHRA, CDR2 YSYEKL. Trimming cost V 0 bases and J 9 bases; bases outside gene matches: 15.

The V gene is TRBV7-3, the J gene TRBJ2-2; maybe TRBD1 (6 bases). The V gene lost 5 bases and the J gene lost 5 bases, with 18 bases spanning the gap. Germline V gene sequence: CDR1 SGHTA, CDR2 FQGTGA. This CDR3 contains 16 residues. The CDR3 DNA is TGTGCCAGCAGCACCTATACAGGGTTGGGAACCGGGGAGCTGTTTTTT. It yields the protein CASSTYTGLGTGELFF.

The CDR3 DNA reads TGTGCCAGCAGCTTGCTAGCGGGGGGGGCCTACGAGACCCAGTACTTC. Translating gives CASSLLAGGAYETQYF. The chain couples TRBV7-2 to TRBJ2-5; 12 bases are shared with TRBD2. The CDR3 spans 16 residues. Trimming at V came to 3 bases and at J to 5 bases, leaving 7 bases not matched to a gene. The germline gives CDR1 SGHTA, CDR2 FQGNSA.

V gene TRBV19 combines with J gene TRBJ1-5; 9 bases agree with TRBD1. This CDR3 contains 18 residues. The V gene end was trimmed by 4 bases and the J gene end by 2 bases; junction bases not matched to a gene: 12. Germline CDR1 reads LNHDA; CDR2 reads SQIVND (reference sequence). The CDR3 reads CASSTSGTGILRNQPQHF. CDR3 in DNA: TGTGCCAGTAGTACTTCCGGGACAGGGATTTTACGCAATCAGCCCCAGCATTTT.

The genes are TRBV25-1 and TRBJ1-6; D remains ambiguous. The V and J ends lost 4 bases and 2 bases respectively, with 12 bases between them. The CDR3 is made up of 16 amino acids. Germline CDR1 is MGHDK and CDR2 is SYGVNS. The chain's CDR3 is CASSVAGQTYNSPLHF. The CDR3 DNA reads as TGTGCCAGCAGTGTCGCGGGTCAAACCTATAATTCACCCCTCCACTTT.

The J gene is TRBJ2-7, the V gene TRBV6-2 or TRBV6-3; 7 bases match TRBD1. The germline V gene has CDR1 MNHEY and CDR2 SVGEGT. The V gene end was trimmed by 2 bases and the J gene end by 0 bases; junction bases not matched to a gene: 1. There are 14 residues in the CDR3. The CDR3 reads CASSYGDSSYEQYF. CDR3 DNA sequence: TGTGCCAGCAGTTACGGGGACAGCTCCTACGAGCAGTACTTC.

This rearrangement joins TRBV9 to TRBJ1-4; 8 bases are a match to TRBD1. Looked up from germline, CDR1 is SGDLS and CDR2 is YYNGEE. The V gene end was trimmed by 3 bases and the J gene end by 5 bases; junction bases not matched to a gene: 3. There are 14 residues in the CDR3. The CDR3 loop is CASSGTGYNEKLFF. For the CDR3, the DNA is TGTGCCAGCAGCGGGACAGGGTACAATGAAAAACTGTTTTTT.

The rearrangement links TRBV19 to TRBJ2-1; 10 bases line up with TRBD1. The germline gives CDR1 LNHDA, CDR2 SQIVND (reference sequence). CDR3 length: 15 amino acids. Germline trimming cut 4 bases from V and 8 bases from J; bases unmatched to any gene: 8. This chain's CDR3 is CASSTGTGAWDEQFF. The CDR3 bases are TGTGCCAGTAGTACCGGGACAGGGGCTTGGGATGAGCAGTTCTTC.

The chain recombines TRBV6-5 with TRBJ1-5; D gene unclear. Germline V lookup: CDR1 MNHEY, CDR2 SVGAGI. The CDR3 runs 14 residues. Trimming removed 4 bases from V and 5 bases from J, with 12 bases in between. This CDR3 reads CASSLNGGYQPQHF. Written as DNA, the CDR3 is TGTGCCAGCAGTTTGAACGGCGGATATCAGCCCCAGCATTTT.

This sequence joins TRBV6-5 and TRBJ1-4, with 11 nucleotides matching TRBD1. CDR1 is MNHEY and CDR2 is SVGAGI in the germline V gene. V trimming: 3 bases; J trimming: 6 bases; junction bases outside the gene matches: 3. CDR3 length: 15 amino acids. The CDR3 DNA sequence: TGTGCCAGCAGTTATGGGACAGGGGGTTATGAAAAACTGTTTTTT. Its translation: CASSYGTGGYEKLFF.

The table lists this clone with a count of one. The junction shows a germline mismatch at one end, possibly a read error. The V gene is TRBV28, the J gene TRBJ2-3, with TRBD2 matching 13 bases. The CDR3 is 13 residues long. Looked up from germline, CDR1 is MDHEN and CDR2 is SYDVKM. CDR3 DNA: TGTGCCGGCAGACTAGCGGGGGGCCATACGCAGTATTTT. Its translation is CAGRLAGGHTQYF.

J is TRBJ1-1 and V is TRBV28; TRBD1 matches at 10 bases. CDR1 and CDR2 (germline): MDHEN, SYDVKM. V gave up 6 bases and J gave up 11 bases; unmatched junction bases: 6. CDR3 length equals 12 residues. The CDR3 spells CASSRQGARAFF. CDR3 nucleotide sequence: TGTGCCAGCAGCCGACAGGGGGCTCGGGCTTTCTTT.

The chain couples TRBV5-1 to TRBJ2-2; weak D call: TRBD1 (5 bases). Trimming took off 0 bases at V and 4 bases at J, with 13 bases between the two ends. Germline CDR1 is SGHRS and CDR2 is YFSETQ. The CDR3 length is 16 residues. The CDR3 nucleotides are TGCGCCAGCAGCTTGGCCAGTGACAGCCTCACCGGGGAGCTGTTTTTT. Translation gives CASSLASDSLTGELFF.